This T cell receptor beta chain was obtained from a study of neurological immune-mediated disorders. Time point of the sample: technical triplicate 3. General study results and limits: Expanded clones shared no CDR3 amino acid sequences across subjects, suggesting private repertoires in all groups. The greatest TCR clonal expansion appeared in HTLV-1-associated myelopathy and the smallest, falling below healthy controls, in multiple sclerosis.

With 10-nucleotide random UMIs, 5'RACE was used to make the cDNA. The output of every sequencing run, over 190 million TCR-beta sequences, came from 15-18 subjects. TCRdb re-called the 5' RACE reads with MiXCR, one entry per CDR3 protein. Among about 31,000 distinct CDR3 sequences, approximately 15% were seen once, and the ten largest hold roughly 5%. This clonotype has ten or more counts. Its target is unknown. The CDR3 is made up of 13 amino acids. Germline assignment: CDR1 MNHNS and CDR2 SASEGT. V gave up 1 base and J gave up 3 bases, with 7 bases separating them. V and J are TRBV6-1 and TRBJ2-7; D gene unclear. This TCR derives from a female donor with HTLV-1-associated myelopathy (HAM/TSP). The sequenced material came from CD4+ T cells from blood. The DNA for the CDR3 is TGTGCCAGCAGTGAAGGAGGTCTCTACGAGCAGTACTTC. Protein product: CASSEGGLYEQYF.